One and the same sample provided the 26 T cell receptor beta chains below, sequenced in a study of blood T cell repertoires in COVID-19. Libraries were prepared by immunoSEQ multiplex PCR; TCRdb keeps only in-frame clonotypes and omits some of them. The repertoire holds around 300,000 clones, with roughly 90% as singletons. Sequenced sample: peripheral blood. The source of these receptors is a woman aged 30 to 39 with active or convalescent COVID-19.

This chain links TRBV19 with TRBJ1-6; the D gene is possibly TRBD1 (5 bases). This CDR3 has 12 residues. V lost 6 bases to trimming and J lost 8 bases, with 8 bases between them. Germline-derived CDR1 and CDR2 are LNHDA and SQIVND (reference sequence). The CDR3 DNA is TGTGCCAGTAGCGTCAGGGATTCACCCCTCCACTTT. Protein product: CASSVRDSPLHF.

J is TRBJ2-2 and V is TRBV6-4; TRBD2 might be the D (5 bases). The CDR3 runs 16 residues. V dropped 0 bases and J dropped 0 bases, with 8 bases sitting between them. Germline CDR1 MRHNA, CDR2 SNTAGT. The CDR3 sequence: CASSDSGAANTGELFF. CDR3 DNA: TGTGCCAGCAGTGACTCGGGAGCCGCGAACACCGGGGAGCTGTTTTTT.

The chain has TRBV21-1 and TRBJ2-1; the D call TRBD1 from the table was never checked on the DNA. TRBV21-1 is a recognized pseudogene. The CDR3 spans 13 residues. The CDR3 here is CARLQGWNNEQFF. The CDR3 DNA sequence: TGTGCCAGATTACAGGGGTGGAACAATGAGCAGTTCTTC.

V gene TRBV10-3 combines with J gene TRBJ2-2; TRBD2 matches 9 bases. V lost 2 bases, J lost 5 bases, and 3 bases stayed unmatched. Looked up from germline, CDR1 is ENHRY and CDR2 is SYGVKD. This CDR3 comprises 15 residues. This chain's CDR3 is CAISEIAGETGELFF. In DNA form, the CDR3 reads TGTGCCATCAGTGAGATAGCGGGGGAGACCGGGGAGCTGTTTTTT.

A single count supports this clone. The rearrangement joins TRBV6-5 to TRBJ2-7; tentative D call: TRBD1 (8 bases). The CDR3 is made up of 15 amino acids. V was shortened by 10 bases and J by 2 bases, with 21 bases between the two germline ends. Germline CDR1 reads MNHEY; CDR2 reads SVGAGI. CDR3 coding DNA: TGTGCCACCCTACTCAGGGGGCGGGGGACCTACGAGCAGTACTTC. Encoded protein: CATLLRGRGTYEQYF.

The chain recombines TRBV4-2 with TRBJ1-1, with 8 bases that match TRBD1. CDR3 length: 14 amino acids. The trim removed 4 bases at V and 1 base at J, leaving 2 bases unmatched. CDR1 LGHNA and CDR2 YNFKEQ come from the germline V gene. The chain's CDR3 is CASSPGTGNTEAFF. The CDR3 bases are TGTGCCAGCAGCCCGGGGACAGGGAACACTGAAGCTTTCTTT.

As DNA, the CDR3 is TGTGCTAGTGGTTTTGCAGCGAGCGGGGGCATAGATACGCAGTATTTT. Translation gives CASGFAASGGIDTQYF. The chain is built from TRBV12-5 and TRBJ2-3; 8 bases are a match to TRBD2. J gave up 5 bases and V 3 bases, and 10 bases lay outside the gene matches. The germline CDR1 and CDR2 sequences are LGHNT and FRNRAP. This CDR3 is 16 amino acids long.

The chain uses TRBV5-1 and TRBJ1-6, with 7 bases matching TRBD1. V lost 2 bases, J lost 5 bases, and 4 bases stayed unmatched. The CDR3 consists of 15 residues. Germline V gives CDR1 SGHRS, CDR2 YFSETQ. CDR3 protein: CASSFTGANNSPLHF. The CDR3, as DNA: TGCGCCAGCAGCTTTACAGGGGCGAATAATTCACCCCTCCACTTT.

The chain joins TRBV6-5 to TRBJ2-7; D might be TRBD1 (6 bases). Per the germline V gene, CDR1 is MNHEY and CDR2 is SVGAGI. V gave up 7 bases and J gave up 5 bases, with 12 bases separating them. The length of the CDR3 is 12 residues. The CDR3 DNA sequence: TGTGCCAGCAAGGGACACTTTGACGAGCAGTACTTC. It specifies CASKGHFDEQYF.

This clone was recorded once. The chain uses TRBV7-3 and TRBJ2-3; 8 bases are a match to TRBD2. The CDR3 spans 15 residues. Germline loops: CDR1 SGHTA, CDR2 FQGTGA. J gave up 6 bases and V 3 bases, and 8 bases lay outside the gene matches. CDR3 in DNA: TGTGCCAGCAGCTTCCCAGCGGGGGCCCGTGATACGCAGTATTTT. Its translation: CASSFPAGARDTQYF.

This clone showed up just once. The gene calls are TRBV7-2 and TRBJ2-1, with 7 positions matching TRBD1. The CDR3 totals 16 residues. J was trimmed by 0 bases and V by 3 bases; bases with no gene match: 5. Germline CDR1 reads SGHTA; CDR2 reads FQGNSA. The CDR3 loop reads CASSFRTGSSYNEQFF. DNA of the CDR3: TGTGCCAGCAGCTTCCGGACAGGTAGCTCCTACAATGAGCAGTTCTTC. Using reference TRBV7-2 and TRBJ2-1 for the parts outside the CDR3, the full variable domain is GAGVSQSPSNKVTEKGKDVELRCDPISGHTALYWYRQSLGQGLEFLIYFQGNSAPDKSGLPSDRFSAERTGGSVSTLTIQRTQQEDSAVYLCASSFRTGSSYNEQFFGPGTRLTVL.

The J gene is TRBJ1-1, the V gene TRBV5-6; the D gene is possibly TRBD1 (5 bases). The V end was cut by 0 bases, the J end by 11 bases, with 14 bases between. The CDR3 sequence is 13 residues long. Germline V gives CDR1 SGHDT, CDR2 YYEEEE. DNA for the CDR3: TGTGCCAGCAGCTTGGGTTCAGCCCGGGGGGCTTTCTTT. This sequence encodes CASSLGSARGAFF.

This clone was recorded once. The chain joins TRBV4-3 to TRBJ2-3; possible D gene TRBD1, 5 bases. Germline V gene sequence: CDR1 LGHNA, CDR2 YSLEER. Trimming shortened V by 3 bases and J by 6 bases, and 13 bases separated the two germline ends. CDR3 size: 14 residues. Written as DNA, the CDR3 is TGCGCCAGCAGCCATTATCACAACAGGGATACGCAGTATTTT. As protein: CASSHYHNRDTQYF.

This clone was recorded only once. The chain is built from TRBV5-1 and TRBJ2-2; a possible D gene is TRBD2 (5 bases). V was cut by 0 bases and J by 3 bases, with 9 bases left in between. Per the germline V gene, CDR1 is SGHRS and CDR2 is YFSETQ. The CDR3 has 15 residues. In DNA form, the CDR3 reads TGCGCCAGCAGCTTGGCCGGGAAATACACCGGGGAGCTGTTTTTT. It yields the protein CASSLAGKYTGELFF.

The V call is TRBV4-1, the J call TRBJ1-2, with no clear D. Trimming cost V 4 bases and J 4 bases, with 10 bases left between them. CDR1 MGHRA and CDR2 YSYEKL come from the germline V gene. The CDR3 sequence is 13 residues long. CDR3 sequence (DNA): TGCGCCAGCAGCCTCCGGACTTTCTATGGCTACACCTTC. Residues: CASSLRTFYGYTF.

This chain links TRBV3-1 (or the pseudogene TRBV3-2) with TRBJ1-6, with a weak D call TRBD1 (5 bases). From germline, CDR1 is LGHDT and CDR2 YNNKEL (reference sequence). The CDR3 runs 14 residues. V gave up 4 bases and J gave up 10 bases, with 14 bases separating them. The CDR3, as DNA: TGTGCCAGCAGCCCCAAGCACCGACAGTCACCCCTCCACTTT. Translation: CASSPKHRQSPLHF.

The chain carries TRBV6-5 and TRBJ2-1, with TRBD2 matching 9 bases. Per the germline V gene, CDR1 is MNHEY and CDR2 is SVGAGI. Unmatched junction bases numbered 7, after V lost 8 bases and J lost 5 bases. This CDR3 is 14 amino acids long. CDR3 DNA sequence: TGTGCCAGCGTAGAGACTAGCGGTAACAATGAGCAGTTCTTC. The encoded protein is CASVETSGNNEQFF.

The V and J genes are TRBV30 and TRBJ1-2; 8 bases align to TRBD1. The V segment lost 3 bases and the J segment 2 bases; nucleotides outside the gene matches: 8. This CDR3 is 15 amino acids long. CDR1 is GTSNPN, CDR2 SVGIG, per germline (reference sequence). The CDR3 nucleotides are TGTGCCTGGAGAATGGGGACAGGCGAGAACTATGGCTACACCTTC. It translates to CAWRMGTGENYGYTF.

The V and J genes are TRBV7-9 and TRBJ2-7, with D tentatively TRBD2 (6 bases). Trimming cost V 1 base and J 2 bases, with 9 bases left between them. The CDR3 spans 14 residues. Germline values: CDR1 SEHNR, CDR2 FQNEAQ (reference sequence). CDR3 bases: TGTGCCAGCAGCTTAGGCGGCGGGGCCTACGAGCAGTACTTC. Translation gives CASSLGGGAYEQYF.

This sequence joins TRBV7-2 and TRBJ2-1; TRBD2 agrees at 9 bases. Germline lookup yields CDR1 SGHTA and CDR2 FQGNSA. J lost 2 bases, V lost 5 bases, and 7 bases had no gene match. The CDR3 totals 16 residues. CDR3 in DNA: TGTGCCAGCAGCCAAGGAGGCGGGGGGGCCTACAATGAGCAGTTCTTC. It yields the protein CASSQGGGGAYNEQFF.

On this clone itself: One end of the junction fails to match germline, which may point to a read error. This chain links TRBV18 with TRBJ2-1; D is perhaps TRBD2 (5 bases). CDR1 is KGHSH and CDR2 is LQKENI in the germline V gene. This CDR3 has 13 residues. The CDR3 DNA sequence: TGTGCCAGCTCACCGGAGGCTCTCAATAAGCAGTTCTTC. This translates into CASSPEALNKQFF.

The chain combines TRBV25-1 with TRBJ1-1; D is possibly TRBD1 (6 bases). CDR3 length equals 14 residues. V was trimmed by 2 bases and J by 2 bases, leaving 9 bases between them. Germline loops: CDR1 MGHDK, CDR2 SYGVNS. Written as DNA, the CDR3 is TGTGCCAGCAGTGAAACAGGGCTTAACACTGAAGCTTTCTTT. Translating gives CASSETGLNTEAFF.

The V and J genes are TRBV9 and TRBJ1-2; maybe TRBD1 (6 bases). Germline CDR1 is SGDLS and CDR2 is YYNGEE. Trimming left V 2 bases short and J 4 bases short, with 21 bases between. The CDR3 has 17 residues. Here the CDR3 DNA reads TGTGCCAGCAGCGTCGGGACAATGGTCCTAACCCCCTATGGCTACACCTTC. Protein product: CASSVGTMVLTPYGYTF.

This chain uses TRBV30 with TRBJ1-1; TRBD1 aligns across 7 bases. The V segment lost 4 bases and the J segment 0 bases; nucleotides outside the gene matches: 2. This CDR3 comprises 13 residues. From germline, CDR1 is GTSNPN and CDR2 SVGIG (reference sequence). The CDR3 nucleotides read TGTGCCTGGACGGGACAGTTGAACACTGAAGCTTTCTTT. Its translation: CAWTGQLNTEAFF. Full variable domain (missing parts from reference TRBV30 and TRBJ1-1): SQTIHQWPATLVQPVGSPLSLECTVEGTSNPNLYWYRQAAGRGLQLLFYSVGIGQISSEVPQNLSASRPQDRQFILSSKKLLLSDSGFYLCAWTGQLNTEAFFGQGTRLTVV.

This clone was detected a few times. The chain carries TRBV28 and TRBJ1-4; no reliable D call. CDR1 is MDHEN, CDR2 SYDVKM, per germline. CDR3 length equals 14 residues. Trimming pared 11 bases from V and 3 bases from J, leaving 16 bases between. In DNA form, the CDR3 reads TGTGCCTGCGCTACCGTAGGAGCTAATGAAAAACTGTTTTTT. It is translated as CACATVGANEKLFF. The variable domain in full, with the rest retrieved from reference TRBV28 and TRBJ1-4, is DVKVTQSSRYLVKRTGEKVFLECVQDMDHENMFWYRQDPGLGLRLIYFSYDVKMKEKGDIPEGYSVSREKKERFSLILESASTNQTSMYLCACATVGANEKLFFGSGTQLSVL.

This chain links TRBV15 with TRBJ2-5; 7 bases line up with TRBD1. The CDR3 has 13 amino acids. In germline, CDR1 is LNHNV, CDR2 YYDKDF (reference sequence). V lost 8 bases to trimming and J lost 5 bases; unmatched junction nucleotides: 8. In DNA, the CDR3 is TGTGCCACCGGTAGGGGGCGGAAGGAGACCCAGTACTTC. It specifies CATGRGRKETQYF.